A selection of T cell receptor beta chains follows, all from one sample in a study of blood T cell repertoires in COVID-19. Repertoires were generated with immunoSEQ multiplex PCR, while TCRdb's copy carries only in-frame clones and drops some. Here the sample spans around 260,000 clones, about 81% being singletons. Sequencing used PBMCs or T cells enriched from blood (not recorded which). Source of these receptors: a man aged 25-45 years with acute COVID-19. Both conserved end residues are part of each CDR3. The D gene is left open where the match is weak. Part of the rows lack a size; the others show once, few, many or a class for expanded clones.

clone size	V gene	J gene	D gene	CDR3 DNA	CDR3 protein
few	TRBV5-8	TRBJ2-6	TRBD1	TGTGCCAGCAGCTTTCGGACAGGCTACGTCCTGACTTTC	CASSFRTGYVLTF
once	TRBV27	TRBJ1-2	.	TGTGCCAGCAGTTTGAACAGTAACATTCCTTCGGGGGGCTACACCTTC	CASSLNSNIPSGGYTF
.	TRBV11-3	TRBJ2-3	TRBD1	TGTGCCAGCAGCCAACAACAGGGGGGAATGACAGATACGCAGTATTTT	CASSQQQGGMTDTQYF
.	TRBV7-2	TRBJ2-3	.	TGTGCCAGCAGCGACCCAGGCAGGGGACCCACAGATACGCAGTATTTT	CASSDPGRGPTDTQYF
.	TRBV5-8	TRBJ2-5	TRBD2	TGTGCCAGCAGCTCCGCTACGGGACTAGCGGGGCAAGAGACCCAGTACTTC	CASSSATGLAGQETQYF
.	TRBV5-8	TRBJ1-5	.	TGTGCCAGCACCTTTAGTTGGACAGCTTATAGCAATCAGCCCCAGCATTTT	CASTFSWTAYSNQPQHF
.	TRBV19	TRBJ1-6	TRBD1	TGTGCCAGTAGTGGACAGGGCTTTGATCGCTCACCCCTCCACTTT	CASSGQGFDRSPLHF
.	TRBV27	TRBJ1-5	.	TGTGCCAGCAGCCTAAACGGACAAGTCAATCAGCCCCAGCATTTT	CASSLNGQVNQPQHF
once	TRBV28	TRBJ2-1	.	TGTGCCAGCAGTCCCTACTTACCCGGCTACAATGAGCAGTTCTTC	CASSPYLPGYNEQFF
.	TRBV19	TRBJ1-4	.	TGTGCCAGTTCTTTAGTCCGGGGAGGGGAAAAACTGTTTTTT	CASSLVRGGEKLFF
.	TRBV7-6	TRBJ1-6	TRBD1	TGTGCCAGCAGCTTAGAGGACAGGCCAAATTCACCCCTCCACTTT	CASSLEDRPNSPLHF
.	TRBV3-1/TRBV3-2	TRBJ2-1	TRBD2	TGTGCCAGCAGCCAAGGACTAGCGGGAGTATTTGAGCAGTTCTTC	CASSQGLAGVFEQFF
.	TRBV19	TRBJ1-1	.	TGTGCCAGCTTACCATCAGGGCAGGTTTTGAACACTGAAGCTTTCTTT	CASLPSGQVLNTEAFF
.	TRBV28	TRBJ1-6	TRBD1	TGTGCAGGAGCAGAACAGGGGAAGAAGGGGCCCCTCCACTTT	CAGAEQGKKGPLHF
.	TRBV19	TRBJ2-5	TRBD1	TGTGCCAGTAGTTACGATCCGGGACAGCAAGAGACCCAGTACTTC	CASSYDPGQQETQYF
.	TRBV10-1	TRBJ2-3	.	TGCGCCAGCTCCATCGACTTCACAGATACGCAGTATTTT	CASSIDFTDTQYF
.	TRBV5-1	TRBJ2-1	.	TGCGCCAGCAGCTTGGCGCGGGGGCAGAACAATGAGCAGTTCTTC	CASSLARGQNNEQFF
.	TRBV19	TRBJ1-5	.	TGTGCCAGTAGTCACGGTAGCAATCAGCCCCAGCATTTT	CASSHGSNQPQHF
.	TRBV5-1	TRBJ1-1	.	TGCGCCAGCAGCCGAATTGGGGCCCCGAACACTGAAGCTTTCTTT	CASSRIGAPNTEAFF
.	TRBV19	TRBJ1-2	.	TGTGCCAGTAGTATAGATGGACAGTACTATGGCTACACCTTC	CASSIDGQYYGYTF
.	TRBV18	TRBJ1-5	TRBD1	TGTGCCAGCTCACCCACAGGGGGATATAGCAATCAGCCCCAGCATTTT	CASSPTGGYSNQPQHF
.	TRBV4-3	TRBJ1-1	.	TGCGCCAGCAGCCCAAGCGGGCTCCTCACTGAAGCTTTCTTT	CASSPSGLLTEAFF